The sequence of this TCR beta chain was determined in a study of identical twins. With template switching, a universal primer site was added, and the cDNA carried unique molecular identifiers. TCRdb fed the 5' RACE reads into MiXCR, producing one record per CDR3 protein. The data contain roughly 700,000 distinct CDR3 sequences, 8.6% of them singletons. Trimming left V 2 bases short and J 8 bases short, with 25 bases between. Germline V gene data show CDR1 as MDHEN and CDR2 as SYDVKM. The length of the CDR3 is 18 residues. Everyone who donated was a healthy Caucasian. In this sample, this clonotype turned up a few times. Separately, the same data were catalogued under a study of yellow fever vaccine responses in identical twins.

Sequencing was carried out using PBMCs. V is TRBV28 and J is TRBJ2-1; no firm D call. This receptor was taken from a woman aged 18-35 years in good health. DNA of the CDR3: TGTGCCAGCAGTTTACAGCGCCCCAAAAGTGGGTTTCAGGATGAGCAGTTCTTC. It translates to CASSLQRPKSGFQDEQFF.